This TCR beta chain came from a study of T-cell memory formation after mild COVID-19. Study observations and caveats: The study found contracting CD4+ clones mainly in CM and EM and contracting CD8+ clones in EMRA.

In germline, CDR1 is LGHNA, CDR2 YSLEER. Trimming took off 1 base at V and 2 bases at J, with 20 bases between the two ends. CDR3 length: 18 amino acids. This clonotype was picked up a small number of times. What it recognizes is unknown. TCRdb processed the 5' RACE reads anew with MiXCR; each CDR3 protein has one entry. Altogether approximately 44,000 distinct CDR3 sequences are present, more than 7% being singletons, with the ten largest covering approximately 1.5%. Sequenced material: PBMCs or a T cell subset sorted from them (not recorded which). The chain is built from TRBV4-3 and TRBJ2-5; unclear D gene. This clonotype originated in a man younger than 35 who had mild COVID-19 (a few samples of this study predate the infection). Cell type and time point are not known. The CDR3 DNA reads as TGCGCCAGCAGCCAAGGTGGCCGCAGCCAAACACTTCAAGAGACCCAGTACTTC. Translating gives CASSQGGRSQTLQETQYF.